The clone carrying this T cell receptor beta chain has at least ten counts. Its matching antigen is unknown. This record belongs to a study of early T cells in non-severe SARS-CoV-2 infection. Study-level information: Unsorted whole-blood RNA was sequenced in bulk, leaving chains unpaired. The study, taken as a whole, reports: Comparison of clonotypes with VDJdb favored anti-spike CD8 responses while missing private and CD4 specificities.

Researchers tagged individual cDNA molecules with unique molecular identifiers. TCRdb independently ran MiXCR on the 5' RACE reads; one entry per CDR3 protein. The data hold about 48,000 distinct CDR3 sequences, with around 10% observed a single time. CDR3 length equals 13 residues. Trimming stripped 8 bases from V and 0 bases from J, with 11 bases between. Germline values: CDR1 SQVTM, CDR2 ANQGSEA. The V gene is TRBV29-1, the J gene TRBJ2-1, with D unclear. The sequenced sample was whole blood. The TCR was taken from an adult who was a healthcare worker with PCR-confirmed SARS-CoV-2 infection or an uninfected control (not recorded which). The CDR3: CSFSSSSYNEQFF. The CDR3 nucleotides are TGCAGCTTCTCCTCGAGCTCCTACAATGAGCAGTTCTTC.